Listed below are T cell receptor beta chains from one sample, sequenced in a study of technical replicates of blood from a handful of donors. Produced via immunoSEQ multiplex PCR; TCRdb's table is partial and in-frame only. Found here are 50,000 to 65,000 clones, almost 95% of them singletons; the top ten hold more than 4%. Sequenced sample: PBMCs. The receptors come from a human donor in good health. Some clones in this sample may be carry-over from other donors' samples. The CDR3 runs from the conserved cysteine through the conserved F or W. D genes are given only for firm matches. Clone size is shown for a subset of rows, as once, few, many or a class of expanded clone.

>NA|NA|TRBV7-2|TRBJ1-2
CASSLFFSGSNGYTF
TGTGCCAGCAGCTTATTTTTTAGCGGGTCCAATGGCTACACCTTC
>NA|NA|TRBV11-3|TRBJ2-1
CASSPEPSYNEQFF
TGTGCCAGCAGCCCGGAGCCATCCTACAATGAGCAGTTCTTC
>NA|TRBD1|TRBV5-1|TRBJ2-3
CASSPRTGSTDTQYF
TGCGCCAGCAGCCCCCGGACAGGAAGCACAGATACGCAGTATTTT
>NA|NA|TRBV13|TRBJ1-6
CASSLGRFGGGNSPLHF
TGTGCCAGCAGCTTAGGCCGGTTCGGGGGAGGAAATTCACCCCTCCACTTT
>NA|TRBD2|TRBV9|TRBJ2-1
CASSVDPSGRNEQFF
TGTGCCAGCAGCGTAGATCCTAGCGGGAGAAATGAGCAGTTCTTC
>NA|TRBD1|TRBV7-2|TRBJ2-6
CASTALFGQGATGANVLTF
TGTGCCAGCACCGCTCTATTTGGACAGGGGGCAACTGGGGCCAACGTCCTGACTTTC
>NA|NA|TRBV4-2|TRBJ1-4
CASSQEIRVGAPFEKLFF
TGTGCCAGCAGCCAAGAGATTCGCGTGGGGGCACCGTTTGAAAAACTGTTTTTT
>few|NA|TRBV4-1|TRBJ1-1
CASSPEDGGAFF
TGCGCCAGCAGCCCAGAAGACGGGGGAGCTTTCTTT
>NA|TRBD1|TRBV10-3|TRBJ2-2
CAISESETGVTGELFF
TGTGCCATCAGTGAGTCTGAGACAGGGGTTACCGGGGAGCTGTTTTTT
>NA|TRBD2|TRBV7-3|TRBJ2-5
CASSLTGTSGSWETQYF
TGTGCCAGCAGCTTAACGGGGACTAGCGGGAGTTGGGAGACCCAGTACTTC
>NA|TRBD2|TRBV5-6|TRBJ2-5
CASSFSGAQETQYF
TGTGCCAGCAGCTTCAGCGGGGCCCAAGAGACCCAGTACTTC
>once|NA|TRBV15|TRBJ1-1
CATSRVRSLNTEAFF
TGTGCCACCAGCAGAGTTCGTTCCCTGAACACTGAAGCTTTCTTT
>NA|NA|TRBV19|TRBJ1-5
CASSIRGNSNQPQHF
TGTGCCAGTAGTATAAGAGGAAACTCCAATCAGCCCCAGCATTTT
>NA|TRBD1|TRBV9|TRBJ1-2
CASSASGTGGGYTF
TGTGCCAGCAGCGCAAGCGGGACAGGCGGGGGCTACACCTTC
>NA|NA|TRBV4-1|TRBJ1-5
CASSPLYSNQPQHF
TGCGCCAGCAGCCCACTGTATAGCAATCAGCCCCAGCATTTT
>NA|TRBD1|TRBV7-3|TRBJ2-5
CASSLGTGASQYF
TGTGCCAGCAGCTTAGGGACAGGGGCCTCCCAGTACTTC
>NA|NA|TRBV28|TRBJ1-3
CASSPGGDSGNTIYF
TGTGCCAGCAGCCCCGGAGGTGACTCTGGAAACACCATATATTTT
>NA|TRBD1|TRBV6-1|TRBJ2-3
CASSEVGQGGYTQYF
TGTGCCAGCAGTGAAGTTGGACAGGGAGGATATACGCAGTATTTT
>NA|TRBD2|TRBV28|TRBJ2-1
CASTPAGYNEQFF
TGTGCCAGCACCCCAGCGGGGTACAATGAGCAGTTCTTC
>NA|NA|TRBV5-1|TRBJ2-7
CASSLTTYEQYF
TGCGCCAGCAGCTTGACAACCTACGAGCAGTACTTC
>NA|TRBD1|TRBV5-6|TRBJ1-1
CASSLAGGTGEAFF
TGTGCCAGCAGCTTGGCCGGGGGGACAGGTGAAGCTTTCTTT
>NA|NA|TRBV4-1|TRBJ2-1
CASSAGRNEQFF
TGCGCCAGCAGTGCAGGGCGGAATGAGCAGTTCTTC
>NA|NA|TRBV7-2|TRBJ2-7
CASSLGWYSSYEQYF
TGTGCCAGCAGCCTCGGGTGGTATAGCTCCTACGAGCAGTACTTC
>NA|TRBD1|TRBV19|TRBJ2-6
CASSSRRGRGANVLTF
TGTGCCAGTAGTAGCAGAAGGGGGCGTGGGGCCAACGTCCTGACTTTC
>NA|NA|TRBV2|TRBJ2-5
CASRGTLQETQYF
TGTGCCAGCAGGGGGACTCTCCAAGAGACCCAGTACTTC
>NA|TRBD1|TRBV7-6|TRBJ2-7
CASSSTGTASYEQYF
TGTGCCAGCAGCTCTACCGGGACAGCTTCCTACGAGCAGTACTTC
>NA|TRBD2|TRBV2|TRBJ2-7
CASSAREGSYEQYF
TGTGCCAGCAGTGCGCGGGAGGGGTCCTACGAGCAGTACTTC